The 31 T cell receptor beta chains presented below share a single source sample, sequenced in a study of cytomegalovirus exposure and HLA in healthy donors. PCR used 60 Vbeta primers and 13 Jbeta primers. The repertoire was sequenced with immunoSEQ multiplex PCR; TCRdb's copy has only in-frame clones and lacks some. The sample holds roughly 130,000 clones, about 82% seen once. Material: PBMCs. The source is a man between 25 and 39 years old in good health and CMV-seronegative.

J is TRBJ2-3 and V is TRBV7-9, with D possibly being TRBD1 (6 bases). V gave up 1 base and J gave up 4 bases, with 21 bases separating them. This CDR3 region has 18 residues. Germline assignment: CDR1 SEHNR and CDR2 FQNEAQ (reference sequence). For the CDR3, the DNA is TGTGCCAGCAGCTTAGGTCCACGCAGGGGCCGTGGCGCAGATACGCAGTATTTT. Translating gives CASSLGPRRGRGADTQYF.

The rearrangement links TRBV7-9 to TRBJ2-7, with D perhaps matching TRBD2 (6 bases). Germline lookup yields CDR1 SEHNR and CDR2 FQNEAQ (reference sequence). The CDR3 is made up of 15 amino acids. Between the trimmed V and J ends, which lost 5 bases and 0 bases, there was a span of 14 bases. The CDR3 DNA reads TGTGCCAGCAGCGCCGGGGAGGTGAGCTCCTACGAGCAGTACTTC. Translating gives CASSAGEVSSYEQYF.

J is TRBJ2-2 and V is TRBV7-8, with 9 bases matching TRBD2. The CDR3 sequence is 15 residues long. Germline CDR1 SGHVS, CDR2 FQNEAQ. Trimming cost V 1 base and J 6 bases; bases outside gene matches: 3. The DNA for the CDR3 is TGTGCCAGCAGCTTAGGCTCTAGCGGGGCCGGGGAGCTGTTTTTT. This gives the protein CASSLGSSGAGELFF. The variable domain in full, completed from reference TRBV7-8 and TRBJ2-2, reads GAGVSQSPRYKVAKRGQDVALRCDPISGHVSLFWYQQALGQGPEFLTYFQNEAQLDKSGLPSDRFFAERPEGSVSTLKIQRTQQEDSAVYLCASSLGSSGAGELFFGEGSRLTVL.

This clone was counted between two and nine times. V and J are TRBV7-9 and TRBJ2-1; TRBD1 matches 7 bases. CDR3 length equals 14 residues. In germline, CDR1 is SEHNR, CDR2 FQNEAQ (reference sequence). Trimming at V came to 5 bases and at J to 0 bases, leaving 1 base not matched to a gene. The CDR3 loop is CASSRDSSYNEQFF. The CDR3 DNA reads TGTGCCAGCAGCAGGGACAGCTCCTACAATGAGCAGTTCTTC.

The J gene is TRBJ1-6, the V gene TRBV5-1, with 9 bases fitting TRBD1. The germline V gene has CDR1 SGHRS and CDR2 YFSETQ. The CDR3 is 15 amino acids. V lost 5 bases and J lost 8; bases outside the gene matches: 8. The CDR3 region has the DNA TGCGCCAGCAGATTAACACAGGGGGCCCATTCACCCCTCCACTTT. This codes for CASRLTQGAHSPLHF.

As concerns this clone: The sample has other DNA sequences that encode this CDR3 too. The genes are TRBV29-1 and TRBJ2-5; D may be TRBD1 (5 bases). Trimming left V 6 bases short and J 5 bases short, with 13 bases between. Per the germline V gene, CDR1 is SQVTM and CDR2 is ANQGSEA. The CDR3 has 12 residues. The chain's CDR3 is CSVTQGYETQYF. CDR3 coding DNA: TGCAGCGTCACCCAGGGATACGAGACCCAGTACTTC.

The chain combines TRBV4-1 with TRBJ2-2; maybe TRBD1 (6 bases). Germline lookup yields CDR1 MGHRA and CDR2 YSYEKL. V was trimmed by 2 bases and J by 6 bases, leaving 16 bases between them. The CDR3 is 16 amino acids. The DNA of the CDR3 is TGCGCCAGCAGCCAATTACCCCCAGGGGTGGCCGGGGAGCTGTTTTTT. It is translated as CASSQLPPGVAGELFF.

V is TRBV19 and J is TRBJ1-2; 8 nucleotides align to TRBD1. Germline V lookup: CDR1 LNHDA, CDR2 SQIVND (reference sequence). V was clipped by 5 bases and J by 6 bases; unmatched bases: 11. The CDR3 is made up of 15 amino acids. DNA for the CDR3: TGTGCCAGTAGTCCTTCCGGAACAGGGGGAGATGGCTACACCTTC. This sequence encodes CASSPSGTGGDGYTF.

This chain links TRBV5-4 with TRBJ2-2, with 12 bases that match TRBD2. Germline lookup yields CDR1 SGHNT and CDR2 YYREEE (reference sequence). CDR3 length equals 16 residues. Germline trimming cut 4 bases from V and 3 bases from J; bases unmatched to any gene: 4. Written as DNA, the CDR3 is TGTGCCAGCAGCGAACGACTAGCGGGAGACACCGGGGAGCTGTTTTTT. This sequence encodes CASSERLAGDTGELFF.

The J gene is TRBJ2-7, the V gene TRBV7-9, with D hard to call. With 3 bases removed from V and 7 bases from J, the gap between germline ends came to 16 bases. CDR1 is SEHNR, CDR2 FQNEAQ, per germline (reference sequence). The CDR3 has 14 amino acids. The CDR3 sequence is CASSLGGLLGEQYF. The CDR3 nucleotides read TGTGCCAGCAGCTTGGGTGGGCTGCTTGGGGAGCAGTACTTC.

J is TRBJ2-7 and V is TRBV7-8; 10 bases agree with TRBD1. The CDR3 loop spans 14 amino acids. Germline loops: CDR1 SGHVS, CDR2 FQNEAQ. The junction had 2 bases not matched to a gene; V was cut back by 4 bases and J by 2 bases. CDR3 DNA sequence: TGTGCCAGCAGCTCCGGGACAGGGGCCTACGAGCAGTACTTC. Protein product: CASSSGTGAYEQYF.

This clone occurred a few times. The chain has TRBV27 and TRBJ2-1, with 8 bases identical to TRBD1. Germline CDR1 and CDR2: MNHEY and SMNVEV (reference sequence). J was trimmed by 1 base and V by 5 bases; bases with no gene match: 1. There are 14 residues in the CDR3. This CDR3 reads CASSRTGSYNEQFF. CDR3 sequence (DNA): TGTGCCAGCAGTAGGACAGGGTCCTACAATGAGCAGTTCTTC.

CDR3 nucleotides: TGTGCCAGCAGCAAAGACAGGCCGCAAGAGCAGTACTTC. This translates into CASSKDRPQEQYF. The genes are TRBV5-6 and TRBJ2-7, with D possibly TRBD1 on 6 matching bases. The CDR3 length is 13 residues. V lost 4 bases to trimming and J lost 7 bases, with 15 bases between them. Germline V lookup: CDR1 SGHDT, CDR2 YYEEEE.

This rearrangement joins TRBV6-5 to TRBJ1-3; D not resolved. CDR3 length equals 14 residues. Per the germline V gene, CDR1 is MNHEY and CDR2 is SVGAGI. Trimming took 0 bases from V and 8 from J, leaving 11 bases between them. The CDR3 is CASSYSRFSDTIYF. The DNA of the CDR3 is TGTGCCAGCAGTTACTCGAGATTTTCGGACACCATATATTTT.

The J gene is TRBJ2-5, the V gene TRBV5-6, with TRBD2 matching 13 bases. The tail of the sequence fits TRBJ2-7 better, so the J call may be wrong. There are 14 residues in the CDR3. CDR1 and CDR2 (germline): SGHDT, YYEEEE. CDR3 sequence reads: CASTGTSGTYEQYF. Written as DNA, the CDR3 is TGTGCCAGCACCGGGACTAGCGGGACCTACGAGCAGTACTTC.

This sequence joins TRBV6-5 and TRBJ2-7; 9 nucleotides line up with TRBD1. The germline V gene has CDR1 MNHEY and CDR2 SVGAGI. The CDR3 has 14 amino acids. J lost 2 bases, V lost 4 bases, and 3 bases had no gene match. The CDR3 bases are TGTGCCAGCAGTTTAGGGACAGGGCCCTACGAGCAGTACTTC. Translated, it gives CASSLGTGPYEQYF.

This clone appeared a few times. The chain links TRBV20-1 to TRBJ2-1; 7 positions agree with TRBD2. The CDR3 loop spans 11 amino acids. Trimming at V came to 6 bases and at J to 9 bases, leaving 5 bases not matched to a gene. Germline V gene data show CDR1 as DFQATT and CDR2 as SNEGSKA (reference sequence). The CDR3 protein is CSAKRECEQFF. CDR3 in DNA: TGCAGTGCCAAGCGGGAATGTGAGCAGTTCTTC.

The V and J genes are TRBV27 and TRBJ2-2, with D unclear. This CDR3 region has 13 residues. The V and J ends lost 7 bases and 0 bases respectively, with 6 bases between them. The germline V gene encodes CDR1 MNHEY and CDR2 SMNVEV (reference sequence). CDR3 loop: CASNSANTGELFF. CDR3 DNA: TGTGCCAGCAACTCTGCGAACACCGGGGAGCTGTTTTTT.

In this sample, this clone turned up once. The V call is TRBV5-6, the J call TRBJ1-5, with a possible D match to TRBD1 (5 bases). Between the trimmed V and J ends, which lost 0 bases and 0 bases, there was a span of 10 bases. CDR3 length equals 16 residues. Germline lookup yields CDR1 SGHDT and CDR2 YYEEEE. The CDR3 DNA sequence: TGTGCCAGCAGCTTGGGACAGACTTATAGCAATCAGCCCCAGCATTTT. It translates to CASSLGQTYSNQPQHF.

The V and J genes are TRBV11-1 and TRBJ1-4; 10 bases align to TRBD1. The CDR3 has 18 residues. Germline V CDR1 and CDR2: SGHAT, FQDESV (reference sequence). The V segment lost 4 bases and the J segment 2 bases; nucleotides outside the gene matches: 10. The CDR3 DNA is TGTGCCAGCAGCTCGGCCGAGGGACAGGGGACGACTAATGAAAAACTGTTTTTT. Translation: CASSSAEGQGTTNEKLFF.

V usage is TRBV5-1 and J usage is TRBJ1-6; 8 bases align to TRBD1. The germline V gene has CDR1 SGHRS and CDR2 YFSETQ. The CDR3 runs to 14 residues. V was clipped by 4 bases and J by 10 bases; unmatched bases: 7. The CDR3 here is CASSPGQVDSPLHF. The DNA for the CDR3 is TGCGCCAGCAGCCCGGGACAGGTGGACTCACCCCTCCACTTT.

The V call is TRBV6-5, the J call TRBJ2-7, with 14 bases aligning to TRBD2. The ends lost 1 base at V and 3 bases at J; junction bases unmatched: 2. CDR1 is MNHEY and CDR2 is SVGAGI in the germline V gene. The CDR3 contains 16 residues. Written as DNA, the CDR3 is TGTGCCAGCAGTTACTACGGGACTAGCGGGAGCTACGAGCAGTACTTC. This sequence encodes CASSYYGTSGSYEQYF.

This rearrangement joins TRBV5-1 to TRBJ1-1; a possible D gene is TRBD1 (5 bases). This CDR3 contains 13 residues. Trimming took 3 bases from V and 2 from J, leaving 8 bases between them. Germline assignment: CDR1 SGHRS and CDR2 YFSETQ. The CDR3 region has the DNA TGCGCCAGCAGCTCCGACAGCAACACTGAAGCTTTCTTT. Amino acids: CASSSDSNTEAFF.

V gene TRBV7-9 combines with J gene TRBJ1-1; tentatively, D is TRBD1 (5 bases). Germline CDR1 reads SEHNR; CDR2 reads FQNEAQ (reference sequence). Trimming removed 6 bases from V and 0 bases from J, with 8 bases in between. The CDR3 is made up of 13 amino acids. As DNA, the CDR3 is TGTGCCAGCAGTTTACAGGTGAACACTGAAGCTTTCTTT. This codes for CASSLQVNTEAFF.

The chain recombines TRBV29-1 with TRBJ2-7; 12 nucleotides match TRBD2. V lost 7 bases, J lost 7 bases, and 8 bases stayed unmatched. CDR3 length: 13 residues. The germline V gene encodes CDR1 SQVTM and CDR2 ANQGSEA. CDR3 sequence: CSARLAGVNEQYF. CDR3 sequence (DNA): TGCAGCGCTAGACTAGCGGGAGTGAATGAGCAGTACTTC.

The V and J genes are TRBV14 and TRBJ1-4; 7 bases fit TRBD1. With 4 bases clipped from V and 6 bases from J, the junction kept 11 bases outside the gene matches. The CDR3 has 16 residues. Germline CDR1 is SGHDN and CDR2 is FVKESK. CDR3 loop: CASSPTGRLPHEKLFF. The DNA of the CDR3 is TGTGCCAGCAGCCCGACAGGGCGCCTCCCTCATGAAAAACTGTTTTTT. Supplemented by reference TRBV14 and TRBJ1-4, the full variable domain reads EAGVTQFPSHSVIEKGQTVTLRCDPISGHDNLYWYRRVMGKEIKFLLHFVKESKQDESGMPNNRFLAERTGGTYSTLKVQPAELEDSGVYFCASSPTGRLPHEKLFFGSGTQLSVL.

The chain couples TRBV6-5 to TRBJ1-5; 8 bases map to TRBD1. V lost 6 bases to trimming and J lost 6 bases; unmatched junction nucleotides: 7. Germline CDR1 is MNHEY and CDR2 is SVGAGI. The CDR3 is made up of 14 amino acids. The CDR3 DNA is TGTGCCAGCAGCTATGGACAGGGTAGTCAGCCCCAGCATTTT. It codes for CASSYGQGSQPQHF.

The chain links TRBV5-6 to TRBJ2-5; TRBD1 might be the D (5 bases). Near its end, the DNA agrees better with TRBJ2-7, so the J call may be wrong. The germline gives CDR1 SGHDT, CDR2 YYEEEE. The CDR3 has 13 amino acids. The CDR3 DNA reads TGTGCCAGCAGCTCCTGGGGCACCTACGAGCAGTACTTC. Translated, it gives CASSSWGTYEQYF.

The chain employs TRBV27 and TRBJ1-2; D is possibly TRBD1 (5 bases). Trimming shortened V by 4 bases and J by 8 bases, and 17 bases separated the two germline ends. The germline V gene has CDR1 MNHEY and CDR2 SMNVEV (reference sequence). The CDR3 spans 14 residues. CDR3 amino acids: CASSSRGKSEGYTF. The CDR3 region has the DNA TGTGCCAGCAGTTCTCGGGGGAAATCGGAAGGCTACACCTTC.

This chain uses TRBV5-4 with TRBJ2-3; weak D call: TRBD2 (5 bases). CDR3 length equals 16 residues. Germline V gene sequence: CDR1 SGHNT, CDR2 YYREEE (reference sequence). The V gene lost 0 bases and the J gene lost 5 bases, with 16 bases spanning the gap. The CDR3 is CASSLDVAPAGDTQYF. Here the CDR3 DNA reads TGTGCCAGCAGCTTGGATGTGGCCCCGGCGGGAGATACGCAGTATTTT.

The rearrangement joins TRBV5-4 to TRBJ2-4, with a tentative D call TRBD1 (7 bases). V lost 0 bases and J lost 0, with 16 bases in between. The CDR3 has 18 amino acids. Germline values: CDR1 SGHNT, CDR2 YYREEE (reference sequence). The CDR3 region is CASSLGGGTALAKNIQYF. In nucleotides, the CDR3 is TGTGCCAGCAGCTTGGGAGGGGGGACAGCCCTAGCCAAAAACATTCAGTACTTC.